One sample yielded the 30 T cell receptor beta chains listed below, sequenced in a study of blood T cell repertoires in COVID-19. TCRdb keeps only in-frame clones here, not all; method: immunoSEQ multiplex PCR. The repertoire has about 260,000 clones, around 87% of them found once; the top ten carry less than 1.6%. The sample consisted of peripheral blood. The receptors here all came from a woman aged 40-49 years who had recovered from COVID-19.

The chain uses TRBV9 and TRBJ2-1; 7 bases fit TRBD1. V shed 4 bases and J 8 bases; nucleotides not matched to a gene: 12. Germline lookup yields CDR1 SGDLS and CDR2 YYNGEE. CDR3 size: 15 residues. The CDR3 region has the DNA TGTGCCAGCAGCCCCAGACAGGGCGCCAAACATGAGCAGTTCTTC. It is translated as CASSPRQGAKHEQFF.

The CDR3 DNA follows: TGTGCCAGCTCACCAGATGTGGTAATGAGTGGCTACACCTTC. Residues: CASSPDVVMSGYTF. The chain combines TRBV18 with TRBJ1-2; D gene unclear. Looked up from germline, CDR1 is KGHSH and CDR2 is LQKENI. V lost 2 bases to trimming and J lost 7 bases, with 14 bases between them. The CDR3 is 14 residues long.

The chain links TRBV11-2 to TRBJ1-5; no definite D call. V lost 1 base and J lost 5, with 12 bases in between. The CDR3 runs 15 residues. The germline CDR1 and CDR2 sequences are SGHAT and FQNNGV. CDR3: CASSLGPRAHQPQHF. The CDR3 nucleotides are TGTGCCAGCAGCTTAGGCCCGAGGGCCCATCAGCCCCAGCATTTT.

The chain carries TRBV4-3 and TRBJ1-2, with D tentatively TRBD1 (6 bases). The CDR3 runs to 16 residues. Trimming shortened V by 0 bases and J by 8 bases, and 19 bases separated the two germline ends. The germline CDR1 and CDR2 sequences are LGHNA and YSLEER. The CDR3 is CASSQETPQGAGGYTF. The CDR3 region has the DNA TGCGCCAGCAGCCAAGAAACACCACAGGGAGCCGGAGGCTACACCTTC.

The chain joins TRBV11-2 to TRBJ2-7, with D tentatively TRBD1 (5 bases). There are 12 residues in the CDR3. CDR1 and CDR2 from the germline V gene are SGHAT and FQNNGV. V was clipped by 4 bases and J by 1 base, with 5 bases between them. The CDR3 reads CASSWTSYEQYF. CDR3 DNA sequence: TGTGCCAGCAGCTGGACATCCTACGAGCAGTACTTC.

V usage is TRBV11-2 and J usage is TRBJ1-1; TRBD1 matches at 7 bases. The germline gives CDR1 SGHAT, CDR2 FQNNGV. The CDR3 spans 15 residues. Trimming at V came to 5 bases and at J to 3 bases, leaving 9 bases not matched to a gene. This CDR3 reads CASSPQTGLDTEAFF. CDR3 nucleotides: TGTGCCAGCAGCCCCCAGACAGGGCTGGACACTGAAGCTTTCTTT.

This clone appeared a few times. V usage is TRBV11-2 and J usage is TRBJ1-2; D may be TRBD1 (5 bases). The germline V gene has CDR1 SGHAT and CDR2 FQNNGV. Trimming left V 4 bases short and J 4 bases short, with 7 bases between. This CDR3 contains 12 residues. For the CDR3, the DNA is TGTGCCAGCAGCTGGGGCCTCTATGGCTACACCTTC. Translated, it gives CASSWGLYGYTF.

This clone was seen a single time. The chain recombines TRBV4-1 with TRBJ1-1, with D perhaps TRBD1 (5 bases). Looked up from germline, CDR1 is MGHRA and CDR2 is YSYEKL. CDR3 length equals 14 residues. V was pared by 4 bases and J by 5 bases, with 14 bases between. The CDR3 region is CASSPPWGWTEAFF. In DNA form, the CDR3 reads TGCGCCAGCAGCCCTCCCTGGGGCTGGACTGAAGCTTTCTTT.

This rearrangement joins TRBV7-2 to TRBJ2-1; 7 nucleotides agree with TRBD2. In germline, CDR1 is SGHTA, CDR2 FQGNSA. J was trimmed by 7 bases and V by 7 bases; bases with no gene match: 13. CDR3 length: 15 amino acids. CDR3 nucleotide sequence: TGTGCCAGCAACCGTCGAGCGGGATCAGGGAATGAGCAGTTCTTC. Translation gives CASNRRAGSGNEQFF.

This sequence joins TRBV15 and TRBJ1-2, with 7 positions matching TRBD1. This CDR3 is 13 amino acids long. Trimming took 4 bases from V and 4 from J; bases not matched to a gene: 3. Per the germline V gene, CDR1 is LNHNV and CDR2 is YYDKDF (reference sequence). The CDR3 region has the DNA TGTGCCACCAGCAAAGACAGGGTCTATGGCTACACCTTC. Encoded protein: CATSKDRVYGYTF. The complete variable domain, with remaining parts taken from reference TRBV15 and TRBJ1-2, reads DAMVIQNPRYQVTQFGKPVTLSCSQTLNHNVMYWYQQKSSQAPKLLFHYYDKDFNNEADTPDNFQSRRPNTSFCFLDIRSPGLGDTAMYLCATSKDRVYGYTFGSGTRLTVV.

The rearrangement joins TRBV7-9 to TRBJ2-7; 9 bases agree with TRBD1. The CDR3 length is 15 residues. The V gene's germline CDR1 is SEHNR and CDR2 FQNEAQ (reference sequence). Trimming cost V 0 bases and J 6 bases; bases outside gene matches: 6. The CDR3 spells CASSLARGQGGEQYF. The DNA for the CDR3 is TGTGCCAGCAGCTTAGCAAGGGGACAGGGAGGCGAGCAGTACTTC.

The chain is built from TRBV7-2 and TRBJ1-1; 9 positions match TRBD1. Germline assignment: CDR1 SGHTA and CDR2 FQGNSA. V lost 5 bases, J lost 5 bases, and 9 bases stayed unmatched. The CDR3 loop spans 15 amino acids. CDR3 bases: TGTGCCAGCAGCCCCAGCGGGACAGGGTATACTGAAGCTTTCTTT. This translates into CASSPSGTGYTEAFF.

The gene calls are TRBV4-3 and TRBJ1-1, with unresolved D. The CDR3 runs 12 residues. Trimming left V 6 bases short and J 4 bases short, with 9 bases between. Germline V lookup: CDR1 LGHNA, CDR2 YSLEER. CDR3 in amino acids: CASRSGGTEAFF. The DNA for the CDR3 is TGCGCCAGCAGGTCGGGTGGCACTGAAGCTTTCTTT.

This chain uses TRBV5-4 with TRBJ2-2; 9 nucleotides match TRBD2. J was trimmed by 6 bases and V by 5 bases; bases with no gene match: 5. Germline assignment: CDR1 SGHNT and CDR2 YYREEE (reference sequence). The CDR3 is 14 amino acids. The CDR3 sequence is CASSNSGGSGELFF. The CDR3 nucleotides are TGTGCCAGCAGTAACAGCGGGGGGTCCGGGGAGCTGTTTTTT.

This clone has a handful of counts. The V call is TRBV5-4, the J call TRBJ1-2, with TRBD1 matching over 9 bases. V trimming: 4 bases; J trimming: 2 bases; junction bases outside the gene matches: 3. The CDR3 is 14 amino acids. CDR1 and CDR2 from the germline V gene are SGHNT and YYREEE (reference sequence). CDR3 in DNA: TGTGCCAGCAGCCGGGACAGGGCAAACTATGGCTACACCTTC. Protein sequence: CASSRDRANYGYTF. Complete variable domain (other parts from reference TRBV5-4 and TRBJ1-2): ETGVTQSPTHLIKTRGQQVTLRCSSQSGHNTVSWYQQALGQGPQFIFQYYREEENGRGNFPPRFSGLQFPNYSSELNVNALELDDSALYLCASSRDRANYGYTFGSGTRLTVV.

The chain recombines TRBV6-2 or TRBV6-3 with TRBJ1-2; the D is unclear. CDR3 length: 14 residues. The V end was cut by 4 bases, the J end by 4 bases, with 13 bases between. Germline V CDR1 and CDR2: MNHEY, SVGEGT. As DNA, the CDR3 is TGTGCCAGCAGTTGGGCACTAAGCGGCTATGGCTACACCTTC. The encoded protein is CASSWALSGYGYTF.

This chain connects TRBV6-4 to TRBJ2-7; TRBD2 matches 8 bases. The germline CDR1 and CDR2 sequences are MRHNA and SNTAGT. V lost 7 bases, J lost 1 base, and 9 bases stayed unmatched. The CDR3 sequence is 15 residues long. The CDR3 nucleotides are TGTGCCAGCAACATCCGGGGGGGCGGTTCCTACGAGCAGTACTTC. Residues: CASNIRGGGSYEQYF.

The CDR3 bases are TGTGCCTGGAGTCCCCCACTCACAGGGTGGGCCAATCAGCCCCAGCATTTT. Translated, it gives CAWSPPLTGWANQPQHF. The V call is TRBV30, the J call TRBJ1-5, with D perhaps matching TRBD1 (6 bases). Per the germline V gene, CDR1 is GTSNPN and CDR2 is SVGIG (reference sequence). The CDR3 length is 17 residues. V lost 2 bases to trimming and J lost 3 bases, with 20 bases between them. Supplemented by reference TRBV30 and TRBJ1-5, the full variable domain reads SQTIHQWPATLVQPVGSPLSLECTVEGTSNPNLYWYRQAAGRGLQLLFYSVGIGQISSEVPQNLSASRPQDRQFILSSKKLLLSDSGFYLCAWSPPLTGWANQPQHFGDGTRLSIL.

The genes are TRBV7-9 and TRBJ2-1; D perhaps matches TRBD2 (6 bases). V was cut by 5 bases and J by 3 bases, with 11 bases left in between. Germline assignment: CDR1 SEHNR and CDR2 FQNEAQ (reference sequence). The CDR3 extends over 14 amino acids. The CDR3 bases are TGTGCCAGCAGCCCGGGGGACCGCTACAATGAGCAGTTCTTC. Its protein product is CASSPGDRYNEQFF.

This sequence joins TRBV24-1 and TRBJ2-2, with D uncertain. This CDR3 contains 15 residues. Germline assignment: CDR1 KGHDR and CDR2 SFDVKD. With 3 bases removed from V and 6 bases from J, the gap between germline ends came to 13 bases. CDR3 amino acids: CATSDPQDFAGELFF. The CDR3 DNA follows: TGTGCCACCAGTGATCCCCAAGACTTCGCCGGGGAGCTGTTTTTT.

The chain is built from TRBV19 and TRBJ1-1, with D possibly matching TRBD1 (6 bases). Trimming shortened V by 3 bases and J by 6 bases, and 11 bases separated the two germline ends. The CDR3 is 13 residues long. CDR1 is LNHDA, CDR2 SQIVND, per germline (reference sequence). The CDR3 protein is CASSIGGGAEAFF. The CDR3 DNA sequence: TGTGCCAGTAGTATTGGTGGGGGCGCTGAAGCTTTCTTT.

V is TRBV3-1 (or the pseudogene TRBV3-2) and J is TRBJ2-5; tentatively, D is TRBD2 (5 bases). In germline, CDR1 is LGHDT, CDR2 YNNKEL (reference sequence). The CDR3 loop spans 16 amino acids. Trimming removed 2 bases from V and 5 bases from J, with 18 bases in between. The CDR3 DNA reads TGTGCCAGCAGCCAACATGGAGGCGTTCTAAAGGAGACCCAGTACTTC. Translating gives CASSQHGGVLKETQYF.

The chain uses TRBV5-1 and TRBJ2-7, with D possibly matching TRBD2 (6 bases). Trimming pared 1 base from V and 8 bases from J, leaving 10 bases between. CDR3 length: 12 residues. CDR1 is SGHRS, CDR2 YFSETQ, per germline. The DNA of the CDR3 is TGCGCCAGCAGCTTGCCGGGAGATCAGCAGTACTTC. Residues: CASSLPGDQQYF.

This clone was detected only once. This chain joins TRBV11-2 and TRBJ1-1; tentative D call: TRBD1 (6 bases). Per the germline V gene, CDR1 is SGHAT and CDR2 is FQNNGV. The CDR3 has 12 residues. The germline V and J ends were trimmed by 5 bases and 5 bases, with 9 bases remaining between them. The CDR3 sequence: CASSPDRTEAFF. The CDR3 DNA sequence: TGTGCCAGCAGCCCCGACAGGACTGAAGCTTTCTTT.

The chain is built from TRBV7-8 and TRBJ2-6; TRBD1 is a possible D gene (6 bases). The V and J ends lost 3 bases and 0 bases respectively, with 9 bases between them. Germline V gives CDR1 SGHVS, CDR2 FQNEAQ. The CDR3 length is 16 residues. CDR3 sequence reads: CASSLGDISGANVLTF. CDR3 sequence (DNA): TGTGCCAGCAGCTTGGGGGACATCTCTGGGGCCAACGTCCTGACTTTC.

This clone has a single count. The chain combines TRBV9 with TRBJ2-2, with TRBD2 matching 8 bases. With 3 bases clipped from V and 8 bases from J, the junction kept 18 bases outside the gene matches. The germline V gene encodes CDR1 SGDLS and CDR2 YYNGEE. The length of the CDR3 is 18 residues. The CDR3 sequence is CASSARRAGALFGGELFF. The CDR3 nucleotides read TGTGCCAGCAGCGCCCGTCGAGCGGGGGCCCTCTTTGGGGGGGAGCTGTTTTTT.

The V gene is TRBV6-6, the J gene TRBJ1-6, with D unclear. CDR1 MNHNY and CDR2 SVGAGI come from the germline V gene (reference sequence). CDR3 length equals 17 residues. Trimming took off 5 bases at V and 0 bases at J, with 14 bases between the two ends. CDR3 residues: CASSPRPESSYNSPLHF. The CDR3 nucleotides are TGTGCCAGCAGTCCCCGACCGGAGAGCTCCTATAATTCACCCCTCCACTTT.

The V and J genes are TRBV11-2 and TRBJ1-2, with D possibly matching TRBD1 (5 bases). The V end lost 5 bases, the J end lost 5 bases, and 18 bases lay between the germline ends. The CDR3 has 15 residues. The V gene's germline CDR1 is SGHAT and CDR2 FQNNGV. The CDR3 DNA reads as TGTGCCAGCAGCGGGGCGAGGAATCCGGATTATGGCTACACCTTC. Amino acids: CASSGARNPDYGYTF.

The rearrangement uses TRBV6-5 and TRBJ2-1; D may be TRBD2 (7 bases). The length of the CDR3 is 16 residues. Trimming removed 2 bases at V and 7 bases at J, with 18 bases between. Per the germline V gene, CDR1 is MNHEY and CDR2 is SVGAGI. CDR3 sequence reads: CASSYRRGGVRNEQFF. In nucleotides, the CDR3 is TGTGCCAGCAGTTACCGCAGGGGAGGGGTGAGGAATGAGCAGTTCTTC.

The V gene is TRBV9, the J gene TRBJ2-5, with TRBD1 as a possible D gene (5 bases). This CDR3 comprises 14 residues. CDR1 is SGDLS, CDR2 YYNGEE, per germline. Trimming took off 0 bases at V and 5 bases at J, with 11 bases between the two ends. CDR3: CASSVAQGSETQYF. The CDR3 DNA is TGTGCCAGCAGCGTAGCTCAGGGTTCGGAGACCCAGTACTTC.